The present entry profiles one TCR beta chain with its context. Its antigen is still unknown. Primed by a sample-barcoded 5' primer and a J-beta primer mix, a second PCR proceeded for about 7 to 12 cycles. Unique molecular identifiers of 12 random nucleotides labeled each cDNA. From the 5' RACE reads, TCRdb called clonotypes with MiXCR, one entry per CDR3 protein. The sample has about 600,000 distinct CDR3 sequences, around 48% seen once; the top ten hold about 26%. These data are taken from a study of blood T cells in healthy people across ages. Study-wide results and limits: Observed TCR beta diversity showed a strong correlation with the percentage of naive T cells as measured by flow cytometry.

A minimum of 6 million PBMCs was isolated per sample. This CDR3 is built from 15 residues. V dropped 5 bases and J dropped 1 base, with 15 bases sitting between them. Sequenced input: blood. The chain combines TRBV12-3 or TRBV12-4 with TRBJ2-7; D is perhaps TRBD1 (6 bases). The receptor's source is a man older than 75 in good health. The CDR3 loop is CASSNDPRGSYEQYF. The CDR3 DNA follows: TGTGCCAGCAGTAATGATCCCAGGGGTTCCTACGAGCAGTACTTC.